This TCR beta chain emerged from a study of blood T cells in healthy people across ages (dated by TCRdb to between 2015 and 2017). The study in broad terms: In model experiments, template switching captured roughly one uniquely barcoded TCR beta cDNA molecule for every two T cells. Four age groups were formed from the donors: young (average approximately 15 years), middle-aged (just under 40), aged (about 62) and long-lived (roughly 81). For two donors (one aged 18 to 30 and one aged 80 or older), the study analyzed two additional independent replicas of 1 million unique cDNA reads from the same blood draw. Age-related changes in TCR beta repertoire diversity were measured in the study by deep sequencing normalized with unique cDNA molecular identifiers.

The CDR3 measures 15 amino acids from cysteine to phenylalanine. Only the CDR3 region is kept as DNA, spanning 45 bases read in frame from base 1. From the germline V gene, CDR1 is KGHSH and CDR2 is LQKENI. Deletion took 3 bases off V and 5 bases off J, with a span of 16 bases between the germline ends. The library was produced with 5' RACE. TCRdb names Illumina HiSeq 2500 as the instrument used. The second PCR ran for about 6 to 12 cycles and used a J-beta primer mix along with a sample-barcoded 5' primer. Each TCR beta cDNA molecule received a unique molecular identifier from a template-switch 5' adaptor carrying 12 random nucleotides. Each sample yielded at least 3 million CDR3-containing paired-end reads. The Mint cDNA synthesis kit, primed by a TRBC-specific oligonucleotide, was used to synthesize first-strand cDNA from all RNA. Following uracil-DNA glycosylase treatment, a first 18-cycle PCR with universal primers M1SS and BC2_uni_R was performed on all cDNA. The original pipeline was this. For normalization, 1 million high-quality reads, each with a distinct molecular identifier, were randomly selected from each sample. Reads sharing molecular identifiers were discarded rather than binned into consensus sequences. MiTCR, with a Q25 quality threshold and the strictest error-elimination algorithm, was used for CDR3 identification, clonotype clustering and error correction. Lower-bound total TCR beta diversity was estimated with a nonparametric unseen species model using Euler transformation. The raw public data were reprocessed by TCRdb itself: fastp quality trimming at Q25, MiXCR clonotype calling, in-frame beta chains only. All rows with the same CDR3 protein become a single entry with the most common DNA and genes. TCRdb assigned the V and J calls; the authors' analysis was not used. The sample table contains around 990,000 distinct CDR3 sequences; only one count was recorded for less than 25% of them. In total, the top ten clones hold 0.65% to 0.95% of the sample.

Results and caveats for the whole study, not just this receptor: There was a strong correlation between observed TCR beta diversity and the percentage of naive T cells measured by flow cytometry. Compared with the aged group, the long-lived group had more naive CD4+ T cells, fewer expanded clones and increased TCR diversity, a pattern suggesting age selection. Bulk unsorted PBMC profiling prevented conclusive comparison of naive and antigen-experienced compartments. Total diversity estimates from one million sequenced T cells were considered lower bounds and underestimates. Observed TCR beta diversity per million T cells fell roughly linearly with age, and a significant reduction was already apparent by age around 36. Because the CMV infection status of the donors was unknown, age-related changes in expanded clonotypes may potentially have been confounded.

Systemically healthy Caucasian individuals from Russia, 35 to 50 in total and aged about 6 to 95 years, were included as donors. Ten milliliters of peripheral blood were collected from each donor into EDTA-treated Vacutainer tubes. PBMCs were isolated by Ficoll-Paque density-gradient centrifugation, with at least 6.5 million obtained per sample. Total RNA, at least 5 micrograms per sample, was extracted from PBMCs with Trizol reagent. For every donor, flow cytometry on a PBMC aliquot measured the percentage of naive CD45RAhigh/CD27high T cells. This clonotype was detected a few times. This receptor's antigen is unknown. No much larger clone exists at a distance of one base, and base qualities are not known. These data were also reused for a study on T cells of mothers and their children. The second study, in turn, reports: Nine systemically healthy Caucasian individuals, comprising three mothers and their six children, were included as donors. cDNA synthesis consumed the entire amount of extracted RNA, loaded at approximately 1.5 ug RNA in each 15 ul reaction. Sample barcodes and 2-4 random nucleotides were added via the M1S primer in the second PCR. Over 9 million TCR beta CDR3 reads came from each mother, compared with around 3 million reads from each child. Thymic selection similarly shapes TCR recombination output in related and unrelated pairs, with minor effect from inherited differences. Normalized repertoire overlap was always slightly but never significantly higher in related than unrelated mother-child pairs. Persistent microchimeric T cell clones were not detected, at a sensitivity of roughly 100 clones per million clonotypes. In the study, deep NGS was used to compare the TCR beta repertoires of mothers and children, and features distinguishing related mother-child pairs from unrelated individuals were sought. Mothers averaged roughly 36 +/- 4 years of age and children averaged roughly 10 +/- 4 years. After adapter ligation was performed with NEBNext reagents, the libraries were sequenced on an Illumina HiSeq 2000 with 100+100 nt paired-end reads. To prevent cross-contamination, the mother and child libraries were prepared a month apart and were sequenced in separate runs. Between roughly 500,000 and 2,100,000 distinct TCR beta clonotypes were identified per donor. Naive TCR beta clonotypes were estimated from low-frequency clonotypes matched to each donor's FACS-determined naive share, without sorting.

Sequenced input: blood. Rearrangement joined TRBV18 to TRBJ1-1; no confident D gene assignment can be made. The clonotype originates from a girl aged 2 to 9 in good health. This receptor carries the CDR3 CASSPGMGRETEAFF. Here is the DNA: TGTGCCAGCTCACCTGGAATGGGGAGAGAGACTGAAGCTTTCTTT.